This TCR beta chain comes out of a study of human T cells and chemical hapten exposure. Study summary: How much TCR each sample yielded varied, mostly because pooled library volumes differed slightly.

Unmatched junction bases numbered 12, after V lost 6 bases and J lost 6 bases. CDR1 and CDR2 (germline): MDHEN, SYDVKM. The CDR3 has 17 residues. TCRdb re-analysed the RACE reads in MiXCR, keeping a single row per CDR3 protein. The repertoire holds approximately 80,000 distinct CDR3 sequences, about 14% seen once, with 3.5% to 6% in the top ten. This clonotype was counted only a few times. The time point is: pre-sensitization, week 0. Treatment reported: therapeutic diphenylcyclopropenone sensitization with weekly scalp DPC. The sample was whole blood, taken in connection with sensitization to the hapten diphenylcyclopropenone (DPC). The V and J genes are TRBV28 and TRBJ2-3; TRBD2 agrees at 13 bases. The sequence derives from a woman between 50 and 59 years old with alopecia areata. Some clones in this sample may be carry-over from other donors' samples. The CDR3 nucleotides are TGTGCCAGCAGCCCGATTGGACTAGCGGGAGTCTGGGATACGCAGTATTTT. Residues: CASSPIGLAGVWDTQYF.